This TCR beta chain was found in a study of blood T cell repertoires in COVID-19. V lost 4 bases, J lost 1 base, and 17 bases lay in between. This CDR3 has 16 residues. The V gene's germline CDR1 is MNHNS and CDR2 SASEGT. TCRdb's copy holds only in-frame clones and misses some; the assay was immunoSEQ multiplex PCR. The sample holds some 200,000 clones; 70% to 90% are singletons and the top ten take 2.2%. The rearrangement joins TRBV6-1 to TRBJ2-7, with D possibly matching TRBD2 (6 bases). The sample comprised peripheral blood. The TCR comes from a woman between 50 and 59 years old with acute or convalescent COVID-19. CDR3 nucleotides: TGTGCCAGCAGTGTGAGGGTAATAGCGGTGTCCTACGAGCAGTACTTC. Residues: CASSVRVIAVSYEQYF.